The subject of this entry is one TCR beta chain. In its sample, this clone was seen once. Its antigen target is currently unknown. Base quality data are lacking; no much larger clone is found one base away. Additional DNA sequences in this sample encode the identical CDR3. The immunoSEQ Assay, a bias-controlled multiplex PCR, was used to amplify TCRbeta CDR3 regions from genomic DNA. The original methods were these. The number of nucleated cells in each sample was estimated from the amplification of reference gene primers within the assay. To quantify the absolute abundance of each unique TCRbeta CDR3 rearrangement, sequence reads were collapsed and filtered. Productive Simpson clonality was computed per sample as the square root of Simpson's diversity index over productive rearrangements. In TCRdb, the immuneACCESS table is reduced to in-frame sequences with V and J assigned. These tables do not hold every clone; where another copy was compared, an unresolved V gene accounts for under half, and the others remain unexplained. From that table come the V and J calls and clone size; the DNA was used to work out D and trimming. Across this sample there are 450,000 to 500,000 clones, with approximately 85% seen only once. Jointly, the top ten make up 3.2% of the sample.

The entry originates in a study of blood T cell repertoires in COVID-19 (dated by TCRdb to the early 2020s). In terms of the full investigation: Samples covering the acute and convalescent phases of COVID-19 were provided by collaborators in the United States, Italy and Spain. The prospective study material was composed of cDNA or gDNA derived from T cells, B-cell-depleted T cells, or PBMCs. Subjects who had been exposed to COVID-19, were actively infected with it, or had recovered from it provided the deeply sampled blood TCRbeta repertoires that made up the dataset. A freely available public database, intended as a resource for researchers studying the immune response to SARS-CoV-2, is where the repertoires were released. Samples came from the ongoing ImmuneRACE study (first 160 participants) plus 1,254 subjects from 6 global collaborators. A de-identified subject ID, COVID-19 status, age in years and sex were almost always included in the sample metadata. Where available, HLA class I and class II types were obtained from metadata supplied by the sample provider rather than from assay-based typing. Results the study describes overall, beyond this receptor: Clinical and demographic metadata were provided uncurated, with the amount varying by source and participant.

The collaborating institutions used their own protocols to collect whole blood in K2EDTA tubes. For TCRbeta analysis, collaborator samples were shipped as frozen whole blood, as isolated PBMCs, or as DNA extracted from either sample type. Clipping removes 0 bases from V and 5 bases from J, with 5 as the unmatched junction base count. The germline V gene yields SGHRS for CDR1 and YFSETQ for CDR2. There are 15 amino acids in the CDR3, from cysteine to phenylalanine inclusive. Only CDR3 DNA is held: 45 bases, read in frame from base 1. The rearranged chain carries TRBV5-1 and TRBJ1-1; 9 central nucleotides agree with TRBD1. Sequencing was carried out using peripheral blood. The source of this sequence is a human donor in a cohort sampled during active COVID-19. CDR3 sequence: CASSLAGQGRTEAFF. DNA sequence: TGCGCCAGCAGCTTGGCAGGACAGGGGAGGACTGAAGCTTTCTTT.